Listed here are 12 T cell receptor beta chains from one sample, sequenced in a study of Ad26.COV2.S vaccination and SARS-CoV-2 variants. Documented treatment: some 20 received Ad26.COV2.S at low or high dose, single or two shots; about 5 received placebo; per-sample allocation not given. Vaccine and placebo recipients were sampled on day 63 after the first injection. The repertoire was sequenced with immunoSEQ multiplex PCR; TCRdb's copy has only in-frame clones and lacks some. The profile shows around 350,000 clones, 70% to 90% of them singletons. This specimen consisted of peripheral blood, obtained in a trial of Ad26.COV2.S vaccine versus placebo. Source of these receptors: a person between 18 and 59 years old who received the Ad26.COV2.S COVID-19 vaccine or a placebo.

The V gene is TRBV5-1, the J gene TRBJ1-3, with a possible D match to TRBD1 (5 bases). The V gene lost 1 base and the J gene lost 2 bases, with 10 bases spanning the gap. CDR3 length: 15 residues. The germline V gene has CDR1 SGHRS and CDR2 YFSETQ. CDR3 bases: TGCGCCAGCAGCTTGCGGGGGGAGACTGGAAACACCATATATTTT. Translating it yields CASSLRGETGNTIYF.

The chain carries TRBV7-9 and TRBJ2-3; no definite D call. The CDR3 is 12 residues long. V lost 8 bases, J lost 1 base, and 7 bases lay in between. Germline V CDR1 and CDR2: SEHNR, FQNEAQ (reference sequence). The DNA for the CDR3 is TGTGCCAGCCGCCCGCGCACAGATACGCAGTATTTT. It is translated as CASRPRTDTQYF.

The V and J genes are TRBV11-2 and TRBJ1-5; the match to TRBD1 covers 10 bases. J gave up 1 base and V 2 bases, and 2 bases lay outside the gene matches. This CDR3 has 16 amino acids. Germline CDR1 SGHAT, CDR2 FQNNGV. The CDR3 bases are TGTGCCAGCAGCTTACGGACAGGGGGAAGCAATCAGCCCCAGCATTTT. It encodes CASSLRTGGSNQPQHF.

The chain is built from TRBV11-3 and TRBJ2-1; TRBD2 matches 7 bases. CDR3 size: 15 residues. Germline trimming cut 5 bases from V and 6 bases from J; bases unmatched to any gene: 10. Germline CDR1 reads SGHNT; CDR2 reads YENEEA. The chain's CDR3 is CASSPTSGILNEQFF. CDR3 bases: TGTGCCAGCAGCCCAACGAGCGGGATTCTCAATGAGCAGTTCTTC.

This chain connects TRBV6-5 to TRBJ1-2; D is undetermined. The CDR3 has 15 residues. V lost 2 bases and J 2 bases, leaving 12 bases between the germline ends. Germline lookup yields CDR1 MNHEY and CDR2 SVGAGI. This CDR3 reads CASSYLATRNYGYTF. CDR3 DNA sequence: TGTGCCAGCAGTTACCTAGCAACACGGAACTATGGCTACACCTTC.

The rearrangement links TRBV2 to TRBJ2-5; no firm D call. The germline V gene encodes CDR1 SNHLY and CDR2 FYNNEI. This CDR3 comprises 11 residues. Trimming pared 7 bases from V and 4 bases from J, leaving 7 bases between. CDR3 coding DNA: TGTGCCAGCACGGTGGGAGAGACCCAGTACTTC. It is translated as CASTVGETQYF. The variable domain in full, with the rest retrieved from reference TRBV2 and TRBJ2-5, is EPEVTQTPSHQVTQMGQEVILRCVPISNHLYFYWYRQILGQKVEFLVSFYNNEISEKSEIFDDQFSVERPDGSNFTLKIRSTKLEDSAMYFCASTVGETQYFGPGTRLLVL.

This clone was detected a few times. The chain employs TRBV7-9 and TRBJ2-3; D uncertain. V was clipped by 3 bases and J by 1 base, with 11 bases between them. CDR1 and CDR2 from the germline V gene are SEHNR and FQNEAQ (reference sequence). The length of the CDR3 is 15 residues. In nucleotides, the CDR3 is TGTGCCAGCAGCTTCCGTAGAGTGGGCACAGATACGCAGTATTTT. It translates to CASSFRRVGTDTQYF.

This sequence joins TRBV15 and TRBJ2-7; D is perhaps TRBD1 or TRBD2 (5 bases each). The germline gives CDR1 LNHNV, CDR2 YYDKDF (reference sequence). CDR3 length: 16 residues. V was trimmed by 0 bases and J by 6 bases, leaving 18 bases between them. The CDR3 loop reads CATSRDQGPTTSEQYF. In nucleotides, the CDR3 is TGTGCCACCAGCAGAGATCAGGGACCAACCACTTCCGAGCAGTACTTC.

The J gene is TRBJ2-6, the V gene TRBV27, with D tentatively TRBD1 or TRBD2 (6 bases each). V was shortened by 1 base and J by 4 bases, with 11 bases between the two germline ends. The CDR3 contains 16 residues. Germline V gives CDR1 MNHEY, CDR2 SMNVEV (reference sequence). The CDR3: CASSLLQGLGANVLTF. The CDR3 nucleotides read TGTGCCAGCAGTTTATTACAGGGACTGGGGGCCAACGTCCTGACTTTC. Full variable domain (rest looked up from reference TRBV27 and TRBJ2-6): EAQVTQNPRYLITVTGKKLTVTCSQNMNHEYMSWYRQDPGLGLRQIYYSMNVEVTDKGDVPEGYKVSRKEKRNFPLILESPSPNQTSLYFCASSLLQGLGANVLTFGAGSRLTVL.

V gene TRBV3-1 (or the pseudogene TRBV3-2) combines with J gene TRBJ2-7; D may be TRBD1 (6 bases). CDR3 length: 17 residues. Trimming removed 0 bases at V and 7 bases at J, with 22 bases between. Germline lookup yields CDR1 LGHDT and CDR2 YNNKEL (reference sequence). CDR3 nucleotides: TGTGCCAGCAGCCAAGACGCTGACCCGGGACACCGAAAGGAGCAGTACTTC. Translating it yields CASSQDADPGHRKEQYF.

The J gene is TRBJ2-7, the V gene TRBV7-2; no reliable D call. Germline loops: CDR1 SGHTA, CDR2 FQGNSA. The CDR3 has 13 amino acids. Trimming took 5 bases from V and 3 from J, leaving 11 bases between them. The CDR3 loop is CASSPPGYYEQYF. CDR3 bases: TGTGCCAGCAGCCCCCCTGGGTACTACGAGCAGTACTTC. The full variable domain, with the rest looked up from reference TRBV7-2 and TRBJ2-7, is GAGVSQSPSNKVTEKGKDVELRCDPISGHTALYWYRQSLGQGLEFLIYFQGNSAPDKSGLPSDRFSAERTGGSVSTLTIQRTQQEDSAVYLCASSPPGYYEQYFGPGTRLTVT.

The genes are TRBV25-1 and TRBJ1-4; D is ambiguous. The V gene's germline CDR1 is MGHDK and CDR2 SYGVNS. This CDR3 is 14 amino acids long. V lost 4 bases to trimming and J lost 8 bases, with 14 bases between them. Here the CDR3 reads CASSGPGWPEKLFF. CDR3 coding DNA: TGTGCCAGCAGTGGACCTGGGTGGCCGGAAAAACTGTTTTTT.